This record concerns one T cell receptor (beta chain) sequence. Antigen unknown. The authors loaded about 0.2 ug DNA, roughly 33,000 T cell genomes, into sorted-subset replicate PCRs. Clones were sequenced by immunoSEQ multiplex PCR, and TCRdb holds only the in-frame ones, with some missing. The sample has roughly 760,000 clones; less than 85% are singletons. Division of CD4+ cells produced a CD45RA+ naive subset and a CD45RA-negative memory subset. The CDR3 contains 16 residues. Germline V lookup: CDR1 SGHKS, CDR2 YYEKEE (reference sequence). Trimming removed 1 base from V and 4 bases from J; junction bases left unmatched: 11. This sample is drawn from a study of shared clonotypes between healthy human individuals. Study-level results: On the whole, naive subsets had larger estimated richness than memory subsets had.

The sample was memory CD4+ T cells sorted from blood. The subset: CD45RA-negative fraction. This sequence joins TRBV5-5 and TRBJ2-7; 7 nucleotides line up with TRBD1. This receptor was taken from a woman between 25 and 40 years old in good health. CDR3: CASSLWGTAIPYEQYF. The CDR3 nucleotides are TGTGCCAGCAGCTTGTGGGGGACAGCCATACCTTACGAGCAGTACTTC. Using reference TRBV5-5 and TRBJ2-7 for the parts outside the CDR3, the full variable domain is DAGVTQSPTHLIKTRGQQVTLRCSPISGHKSVSWYQQVLGQGPQFIFQYYEKEERGRGNFPDRFSARQFPNYSSELNVNALLLGDSALYLCASSLWGTAIPYEQYFGPGTRLTVT.